This T cell receptor (beta chain) was sequenced in a study of T cells in Graves' hyperthyroidism and ophthalmopathy. Trimming shortened V by 5 bases and J by 1 base, and 14 bases separated the two germline ends. Germline CDR1 reads SEHNR; CDR2 reads FQNEAQ (reference sequence). The CDR3 extends over 15 amino acids. This clonotype was found many times. Newly diagnosed patients aged 18 to 65 had hyperthyroidism of under 2 months' duration. Investigators excluded patients with uncontrolled infection, other autoimmune disease, pregnancy or lactation. The source material, RNA transcripts, was used to amplify TCR beta CDR3 regions. RT-PCR in the first round (using the HTBI primer set) targeted the TCR CDR3. TCRdb independently ran MiXCR on the multiplex PCR reads; one entry per CDR3 protein. The sample yields around 580,000 distinct CDR3 sequences, roughly a sixth seen once.

This chain connects TRBV7-9 to TRBJ2-5; TRBD1 is a possible D gene (5 bases). The material sequenced was blood. The sequence was obtained from a woman in her late teens or twenties with Graves' hyperthyroidism. The CDR3 nucleotides read TGTGCCAGCAGCAGCAGGTTGACAGTCCAAGAGACCCAGTACTTC. It yields the protein CASSSRLTVQETQYF.